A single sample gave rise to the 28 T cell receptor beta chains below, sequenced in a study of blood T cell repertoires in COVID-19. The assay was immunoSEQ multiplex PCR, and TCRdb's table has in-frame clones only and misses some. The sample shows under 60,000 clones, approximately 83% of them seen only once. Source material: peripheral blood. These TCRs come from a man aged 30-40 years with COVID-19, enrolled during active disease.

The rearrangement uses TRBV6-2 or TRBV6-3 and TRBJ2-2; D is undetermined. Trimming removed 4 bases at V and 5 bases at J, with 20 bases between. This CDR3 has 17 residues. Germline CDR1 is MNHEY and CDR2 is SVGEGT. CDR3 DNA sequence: TGTGCCAGCAGTTTCTATCTTCCCCCCACCCCGACCGGGGAGCTGTTTTTT. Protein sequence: CASSFYLPPTPTGELFF.

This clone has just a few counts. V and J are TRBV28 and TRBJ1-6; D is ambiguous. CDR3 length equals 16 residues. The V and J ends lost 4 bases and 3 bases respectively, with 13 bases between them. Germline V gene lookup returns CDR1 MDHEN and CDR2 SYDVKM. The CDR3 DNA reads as TGTGCCAGCAGTTCAATACCTACTCTCTATAATTCACCCCTCCACTTT. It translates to CASSSIPTLYNSPLHF.

CDR3 loop: CASSTDTGELFF. The CDR3 bases are TGTGCCAGCAGCACAGATACTGGGGAGCTGTTTTTT. V usage is TRBV7-3 and J usage is TRBJ2-2; D uncertain. V was cut by 5 bases and J by 8 bases, with 9 bases left in between. CDR3 length: 12 amino acids. Germline V gene sequence: CDR1 SGHTA, CDR2 FQGTGA.

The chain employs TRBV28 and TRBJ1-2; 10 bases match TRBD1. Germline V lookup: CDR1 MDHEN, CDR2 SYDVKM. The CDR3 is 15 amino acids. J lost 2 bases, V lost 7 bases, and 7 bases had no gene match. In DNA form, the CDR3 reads TGTGCCAGCAATGACCGGGGACAGGGGAACTATGGCTACACCTTC. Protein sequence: CASNDRGQGNYGYTF.

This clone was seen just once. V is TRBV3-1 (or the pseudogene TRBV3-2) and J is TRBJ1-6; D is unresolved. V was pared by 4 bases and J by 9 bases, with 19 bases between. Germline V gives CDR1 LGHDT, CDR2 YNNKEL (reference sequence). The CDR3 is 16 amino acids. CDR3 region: CASSLVPGLRGSPLHF. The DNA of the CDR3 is TGTGCCAGCAGCCTAGTCCCTGGACTCCGCGGTTCACCCCTCCACTTT.

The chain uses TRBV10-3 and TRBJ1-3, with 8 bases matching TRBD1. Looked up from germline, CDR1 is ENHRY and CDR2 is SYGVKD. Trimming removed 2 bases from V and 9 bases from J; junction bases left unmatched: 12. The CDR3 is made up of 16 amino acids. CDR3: CAISEPGQGPRSTIYF. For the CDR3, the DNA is TGTGCCATCAGTGAGCCAGGACAGGGTCCCCGAAGCACCATATATTTT.

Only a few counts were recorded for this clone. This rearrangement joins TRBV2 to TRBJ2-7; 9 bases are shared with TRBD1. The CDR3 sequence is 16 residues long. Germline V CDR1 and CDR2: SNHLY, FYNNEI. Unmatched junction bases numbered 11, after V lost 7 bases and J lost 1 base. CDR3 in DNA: TGTGCCAGCAAGGCTTCGTGGGGACAGGGATCCTACGAGCAGTACTTC. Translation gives CASKASWGQGSYEQYF. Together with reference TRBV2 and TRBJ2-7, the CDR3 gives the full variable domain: EPEVTQTPSHQVTQMGQEVILRCVPISNHLYFYWYRQILGQKVEFLVSFYNNEISEKSEIFDDQFSVERPDGSNFTLKIRSTKLEDSAMYFCASKASWGQGSYEQYFGPGTRLTVT.

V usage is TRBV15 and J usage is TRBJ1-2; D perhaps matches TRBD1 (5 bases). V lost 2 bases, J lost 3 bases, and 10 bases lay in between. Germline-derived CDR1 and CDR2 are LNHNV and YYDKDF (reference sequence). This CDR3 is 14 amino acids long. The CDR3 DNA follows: TGTGCCACCAGCAGAACGTCAGGGTACTATGGCTACACCTTC. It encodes CATSRTSGYYGYTF.

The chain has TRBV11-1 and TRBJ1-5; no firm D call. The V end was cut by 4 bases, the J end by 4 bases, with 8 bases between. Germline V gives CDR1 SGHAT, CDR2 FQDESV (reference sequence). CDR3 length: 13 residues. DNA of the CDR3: TGTGCCAGCAGCTCCTCAGGTAATCAGCCCCAGCATTTT. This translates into CASSSSGNQPQHF.

The CDR3 spells CASYSVDTGELFF. The CDR3 region has the DNA TGTGCCAGTTACAGTGTGGACACCGGGGAGCTGTTTTTT. V and J are TRBV9 and TRBJ2-2, with D unresolved. The V gene's germline CDR1 is SGDLS and CDR2 YYNGEE. V lost 8 bases to trimming and J lost 3 bases, with 11 bases between them. The length of the CDR3 is 13 residues.

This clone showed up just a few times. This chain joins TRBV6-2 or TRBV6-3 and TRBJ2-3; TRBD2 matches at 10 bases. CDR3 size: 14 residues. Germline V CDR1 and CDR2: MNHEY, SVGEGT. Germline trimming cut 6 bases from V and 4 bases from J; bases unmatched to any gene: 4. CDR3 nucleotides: TGTGCCAGCAGCGCTAGCGGGAGCCCAGATACGCAGTATTTT. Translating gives CASSASGSPDTQYF.

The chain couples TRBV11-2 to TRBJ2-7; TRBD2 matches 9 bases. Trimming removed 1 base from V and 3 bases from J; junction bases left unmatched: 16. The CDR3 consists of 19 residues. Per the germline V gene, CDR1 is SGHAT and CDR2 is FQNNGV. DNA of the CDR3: TGTGCCAGCAGCTTAGTTAGAGCTAGCGGGACCGATTCAGTCTACGAGCAGTACTTC. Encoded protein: CASSLVRASGTDSVYEQYF.

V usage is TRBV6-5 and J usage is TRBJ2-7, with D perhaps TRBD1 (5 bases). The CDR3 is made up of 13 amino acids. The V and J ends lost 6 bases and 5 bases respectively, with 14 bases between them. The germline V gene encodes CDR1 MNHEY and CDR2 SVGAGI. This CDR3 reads CASRKTEVHEQYF. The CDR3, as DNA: TGTGCCAGCAGAAAGACAGAGGTCCACGAGCAGTACTTC.

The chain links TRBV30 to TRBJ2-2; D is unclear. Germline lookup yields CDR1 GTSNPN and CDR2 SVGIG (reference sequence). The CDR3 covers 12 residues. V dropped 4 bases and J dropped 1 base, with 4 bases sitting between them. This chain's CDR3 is CAWNRNTGELFF. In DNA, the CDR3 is TGTGCCTGGAACAGGAACACCGGGGAGCTGTTTTTT. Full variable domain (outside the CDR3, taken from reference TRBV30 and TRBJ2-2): SQTIHQWPATLVQPVGSPLSLECTVEGTSNPNLYWYRQAAGRGLQLLFYSVGIGQISSEVPQNLSASRPQDRQFILSSKKLLLSDSGFYLCAWNRNTGELFFGEGSRLTVL.

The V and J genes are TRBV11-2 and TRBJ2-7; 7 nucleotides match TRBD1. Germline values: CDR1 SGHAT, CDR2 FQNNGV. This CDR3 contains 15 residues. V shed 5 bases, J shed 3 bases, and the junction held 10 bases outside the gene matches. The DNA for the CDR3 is TGTGCCAGCAGCCCAACACAGGGGTCTCTCTACGAGCAGTACTTC. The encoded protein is CASSPTQGSLYEQYF.

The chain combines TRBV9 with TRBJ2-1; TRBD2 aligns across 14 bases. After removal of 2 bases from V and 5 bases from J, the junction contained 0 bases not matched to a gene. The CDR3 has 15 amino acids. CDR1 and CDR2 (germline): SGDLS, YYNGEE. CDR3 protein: CASSVGLAGDNEQFF. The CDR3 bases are TGTGCCAGCAGCGTGGGACTAGCGGGAGACAATGAGCAGTTCTTC.

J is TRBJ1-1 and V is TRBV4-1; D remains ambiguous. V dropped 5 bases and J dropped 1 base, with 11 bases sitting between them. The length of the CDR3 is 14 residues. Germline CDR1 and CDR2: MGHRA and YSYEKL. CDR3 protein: CASSVREANTEAFF. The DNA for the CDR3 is TGCGCCAGCAGCGTAAGGGAGGCGAACACTGAAGCTTTCTTT.

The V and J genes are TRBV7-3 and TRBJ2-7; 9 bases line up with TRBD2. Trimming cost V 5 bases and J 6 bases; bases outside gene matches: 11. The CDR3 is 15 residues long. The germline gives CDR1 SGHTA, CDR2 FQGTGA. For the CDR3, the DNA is TGTGCCAGCAGCCTTAGCGGGAGTCTCGTTGGCGAGCAGTACTTC. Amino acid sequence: CASSLSGSLVGEQYF.

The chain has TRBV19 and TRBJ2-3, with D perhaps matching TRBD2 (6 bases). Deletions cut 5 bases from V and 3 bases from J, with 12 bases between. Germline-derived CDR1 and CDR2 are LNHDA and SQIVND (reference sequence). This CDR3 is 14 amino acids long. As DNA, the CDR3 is TGTGCCAGTAGTCCCCGGAGGGGTACAGATACGCAGTATTTT. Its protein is CASSPRRGTDTQYF. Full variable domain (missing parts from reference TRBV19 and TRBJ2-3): DGGITQSPKYLFRKEGQNVTLSCEQNLNHDAMYWYRQDPGQGLRLIYYSQIVNDFQKGDIAEGYSVSREKKESFPLTVTSAQKNPTAFYLCASSPRRGTDTQYFGPGTRLTVL.

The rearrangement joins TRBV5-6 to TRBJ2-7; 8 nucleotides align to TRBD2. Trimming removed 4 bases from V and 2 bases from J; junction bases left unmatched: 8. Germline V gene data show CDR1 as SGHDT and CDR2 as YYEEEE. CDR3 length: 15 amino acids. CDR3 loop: CASSRGAGGTYEQYF. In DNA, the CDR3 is TGTGCCAGCAGCCGCGGTGCGGGGGGAACCTACGAGCAGTACTTC.

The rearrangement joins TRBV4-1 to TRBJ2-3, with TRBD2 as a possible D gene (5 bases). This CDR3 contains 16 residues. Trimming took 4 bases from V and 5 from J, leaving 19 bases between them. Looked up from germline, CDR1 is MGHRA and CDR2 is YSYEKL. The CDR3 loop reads CASSPPVGSGGDTQYF. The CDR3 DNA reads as TGCGCCAGCAGCCCCCCCGTGGGGAGCGGCGGAGATACGCAGTATTTT.

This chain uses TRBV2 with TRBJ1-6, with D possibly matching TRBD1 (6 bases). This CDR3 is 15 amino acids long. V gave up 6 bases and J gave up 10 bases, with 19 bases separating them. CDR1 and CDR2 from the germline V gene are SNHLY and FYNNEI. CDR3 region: CASSEQGSGLSPLHF. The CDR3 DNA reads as TGTGCCAGCAGCGAACAGGGTTCTGGCTTATCACCCCTCCACTTT. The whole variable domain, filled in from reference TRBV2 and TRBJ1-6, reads EPEVTQTPSHQVTQMGQEVILRCVPISNHLYFYWYRQILGQKVEFLVSFYNNEISEKSEIFDDQFSVERPDGSNFTLKIRSTKLEDSAMYFCASSEQGSGLSPLHFGNGTRLTVT.

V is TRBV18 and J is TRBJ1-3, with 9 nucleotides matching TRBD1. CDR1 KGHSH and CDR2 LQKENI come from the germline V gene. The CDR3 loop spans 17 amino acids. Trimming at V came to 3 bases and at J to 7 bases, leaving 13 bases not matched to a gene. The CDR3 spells CASSPAGQGPRVNTIYF. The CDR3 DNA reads TGTGCCAGCTCACCTGCCGGACAGGGGCCTCGGGTGAACACCATATATTTT.

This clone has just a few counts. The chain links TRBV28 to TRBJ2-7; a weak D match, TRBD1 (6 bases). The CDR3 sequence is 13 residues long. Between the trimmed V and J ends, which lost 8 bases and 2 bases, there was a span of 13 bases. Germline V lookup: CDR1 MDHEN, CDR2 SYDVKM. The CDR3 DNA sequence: TGTGCCAGCTTTAGCAGGGGTACCTACGAGCAGTACTTC. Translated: CASFSRGTYEQYF.

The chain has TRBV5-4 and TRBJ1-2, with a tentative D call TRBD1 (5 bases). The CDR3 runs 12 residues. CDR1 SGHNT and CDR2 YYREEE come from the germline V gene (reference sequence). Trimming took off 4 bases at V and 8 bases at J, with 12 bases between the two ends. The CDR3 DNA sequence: TGTGCCAGCAGCCTGGACACGAGGGGCTACACCTTC. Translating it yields CASSLDTRGYTF.

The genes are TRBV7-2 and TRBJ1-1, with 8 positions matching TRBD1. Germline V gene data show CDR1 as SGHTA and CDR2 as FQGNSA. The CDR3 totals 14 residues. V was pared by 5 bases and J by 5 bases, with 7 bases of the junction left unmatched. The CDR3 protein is CASSHGQGGTEAFF. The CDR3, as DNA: TGTGCCAGCAGCCACGGACAGGGAGGAACTGAAGCTTTCTTT.

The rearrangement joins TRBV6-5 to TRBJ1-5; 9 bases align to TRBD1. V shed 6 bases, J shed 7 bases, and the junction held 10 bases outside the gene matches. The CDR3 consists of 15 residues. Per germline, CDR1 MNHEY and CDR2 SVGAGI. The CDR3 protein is CASRKAGTGRQPQHF. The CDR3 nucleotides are TGTGCCAGCAGAAAGGCCGGGACAGGGCGCCAGCCCCAGCATTTT.

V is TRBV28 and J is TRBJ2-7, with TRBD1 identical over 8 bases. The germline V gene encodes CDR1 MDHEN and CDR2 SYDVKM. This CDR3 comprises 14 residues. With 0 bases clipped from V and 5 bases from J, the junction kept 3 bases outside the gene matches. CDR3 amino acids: CASSLWQGANEQYF. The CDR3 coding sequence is TGTGCCAGCAGTTTATGGCAGGGGGCGAACGAGCAGTACTTC.